Sequencing of this T cell receptor (beta chain) was carried out in a study of T cell responses to AZD1222 COVID-19 vaccine. Concerning this clone: Its target is not known.

This table comes from immunoSEQ multiplex PCR, and its TCRdb copy is limited to in-frame clones, with some not included. The profile covers tens of thousands of clones, with around 91% appearing a single time and less than 5.5% taken by the ten largest. Study-level results: Baseline seropositives among AZD1222 recipients totaled only 5 or 6. Repertoires in all cases were sampled only once the peak T cell response had passed.

V lost 0 bases, J lost 8 bases, and 10 bases stayed unmatched. Germline V gene sequence: CDR1 SGDLS, CDR2 YYNGEE. The CDR3 has 16 amino acids. The specimen was peripheral blood, collected on day 0 of MenACWY control vaccination. This rearrangement joins TRBV9 to TRBJ1-4; 7 bases are shared with TRBD1. The sequence derives from an adult in good health. Here the CDR3 DNA reads TGTGCCAGCAGCGTAGCCTCGGACAGGCTCGGCGAAAAACTGTTTTTT. Amino acids: CASSVASDRLGEKLFF.